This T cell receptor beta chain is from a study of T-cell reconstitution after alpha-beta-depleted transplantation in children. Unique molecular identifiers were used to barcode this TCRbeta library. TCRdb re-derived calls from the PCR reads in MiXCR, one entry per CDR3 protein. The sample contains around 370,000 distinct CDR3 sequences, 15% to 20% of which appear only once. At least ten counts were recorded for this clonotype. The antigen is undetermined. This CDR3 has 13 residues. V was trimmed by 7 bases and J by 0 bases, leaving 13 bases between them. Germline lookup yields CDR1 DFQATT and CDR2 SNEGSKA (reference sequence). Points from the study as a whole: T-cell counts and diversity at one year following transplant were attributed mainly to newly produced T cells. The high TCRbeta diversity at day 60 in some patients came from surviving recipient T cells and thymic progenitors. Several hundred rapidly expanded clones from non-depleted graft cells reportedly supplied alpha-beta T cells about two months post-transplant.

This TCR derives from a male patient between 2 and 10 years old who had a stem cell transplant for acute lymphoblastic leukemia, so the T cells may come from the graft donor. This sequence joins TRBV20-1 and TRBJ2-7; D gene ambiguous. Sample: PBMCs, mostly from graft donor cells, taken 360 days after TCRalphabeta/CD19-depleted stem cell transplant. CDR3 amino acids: CSVDAPDSYEQYF. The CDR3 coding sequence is TGCAGTGTCGACGCACCAGACTCCTACGAGCAGTACTTC.